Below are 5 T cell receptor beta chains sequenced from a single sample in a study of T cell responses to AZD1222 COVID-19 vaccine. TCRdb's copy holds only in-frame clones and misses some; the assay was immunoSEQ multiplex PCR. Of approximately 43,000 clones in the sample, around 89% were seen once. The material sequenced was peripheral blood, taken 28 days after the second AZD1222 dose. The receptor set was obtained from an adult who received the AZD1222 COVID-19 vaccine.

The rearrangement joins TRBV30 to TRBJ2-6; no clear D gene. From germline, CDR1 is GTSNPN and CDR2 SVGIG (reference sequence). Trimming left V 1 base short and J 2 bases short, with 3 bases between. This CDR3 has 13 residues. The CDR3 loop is CAWSGTGANVLTF. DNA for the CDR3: TGTGCCTGGAGTGGGACTGGGGCCAACGTCCTGACTTTC.

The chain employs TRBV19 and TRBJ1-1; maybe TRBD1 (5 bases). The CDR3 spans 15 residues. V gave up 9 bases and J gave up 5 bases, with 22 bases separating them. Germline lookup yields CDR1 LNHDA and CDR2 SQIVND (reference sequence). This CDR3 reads CASLRQGASRTEAFF. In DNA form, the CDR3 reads TGTGCCAGCCTAAGGCAGGGCGCCTCGAGGACTGAAGCTTTCTTT.

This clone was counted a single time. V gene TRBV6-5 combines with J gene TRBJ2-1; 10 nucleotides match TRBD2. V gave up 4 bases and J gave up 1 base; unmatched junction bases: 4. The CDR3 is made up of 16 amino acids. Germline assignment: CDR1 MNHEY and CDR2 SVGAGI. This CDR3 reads CASSSLAGVSYNEQFF. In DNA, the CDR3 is TGTGCCAGCAGTTCCCTAGCGGGAGTATCCTACAATGAGCAGTTCTTC.

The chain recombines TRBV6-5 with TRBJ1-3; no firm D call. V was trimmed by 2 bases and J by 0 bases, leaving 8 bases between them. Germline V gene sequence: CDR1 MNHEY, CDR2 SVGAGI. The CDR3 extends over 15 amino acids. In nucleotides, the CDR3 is TGTGCCAGCAGTTACGAGCGGAGCTCTGGAAACACCATATATTTT. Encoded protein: CASSYERSSGNTIYF.

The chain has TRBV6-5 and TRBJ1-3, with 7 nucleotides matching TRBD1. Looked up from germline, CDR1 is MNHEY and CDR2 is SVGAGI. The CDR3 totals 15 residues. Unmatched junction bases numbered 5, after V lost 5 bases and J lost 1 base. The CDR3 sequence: CASSPDRSSGNTIYF. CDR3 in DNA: TGTGCCAGCAGTCCGGACAGGTCGTCTGGAAACACCATATATTTT.